This paragraph covers one T cell receptor (beta chain) sequence. Its target is unknown. These data originate in a study of T-cell reconstitution after alpha-beta-depleted transplantation in children. Findings and caveats of the study: From newly produced T cells came most of the T-cell counts and diversity one year after transplant. Some patients' high day-60 TCRbeta diversity was attributed to recipient cells surviving conditioning. Several hundred graft clones that had expanded were reportedly the source of alpha-beta T cells about two months after transplant.

V lost 4 bases, J lost 3 bases, and 5 bases stayed unmatched. Germline V gene lookup returns CDR1 KGHDR and CDR2 SFDVKD. CDR3 size: 16 residues. For TCRbeta, the library was prepared with unique molecular identifiers. Using its own MiXCR run on the PCR reads, TCRdb lists one record per CDR3 protein. The profile covers roughly 110,000 distinct CDR3 sequences, with approximately 10% appearing a single time and under 40% taken by the ten largest. The material was PBMCs, obtained before TCRalphabeta/CD19-depleted stem cell transplant. The sequence was obtained from a boy between 2 and 10 years old with acute lymphoblastic leukemia, due to receive a stem cell transplant. V usage is TRBV24-1 and J usage is TRBJ2-1; 10 bases are a match to TRBD2. CDR3 sequence: CATSDPTSGFYNEQFF. The CDR3 bases are TGTGCCACCAGTGACCCGACTAGCGGGTTCTACAATGAGCAGTTCTTC.